A single TCR beta chain is shown here with its context. Tumor samples were obtained before definitive surgery or chemotherapy. The length of the CDR3 is 14 residues. The germline V gene has CDR1 MGHDK and CDR2 SYGVNS. V lost 10 bases to trimming and J lost 6 bases, with 18 bases between them. Using immunoSEQ multiplex PCR, the repertoire was profiled, and TCRdb retains in-frame clones only, with some absent. The table has approximately 300 clones, roughly four fifths seen once; the top ten hold about 19%. The data derive from a study of high-grade serous ovarian cancer treatment subgroups. This sequence joins TRBV25-1 and TRBJ1-4; maybe TRBD1 (6 bases). This clonotype originated in a human donor with high-grade serous ovarian cancer. The sample was tumor tissue. CDR3 region: CATGGGEGDEKLFF. The DNA of the CDR3 is TGTGCCACCGGAGGAGGGGAGGGGGATGAAAAACTGTTTTTT. The entire variable domain, with the rest obtained from reference TRBV25-1 and TRBJ1-4, is as follows: EADIYQTPRYLVIGTGKKITLECSQTMGHDKMYWYQQDPGMELHLIHYSYGVNSTEKGDLSSESTVSRIRTEHFPLTLESARPSHTSQYLCATGGGEGDEKLFFGSGTQLSVL.